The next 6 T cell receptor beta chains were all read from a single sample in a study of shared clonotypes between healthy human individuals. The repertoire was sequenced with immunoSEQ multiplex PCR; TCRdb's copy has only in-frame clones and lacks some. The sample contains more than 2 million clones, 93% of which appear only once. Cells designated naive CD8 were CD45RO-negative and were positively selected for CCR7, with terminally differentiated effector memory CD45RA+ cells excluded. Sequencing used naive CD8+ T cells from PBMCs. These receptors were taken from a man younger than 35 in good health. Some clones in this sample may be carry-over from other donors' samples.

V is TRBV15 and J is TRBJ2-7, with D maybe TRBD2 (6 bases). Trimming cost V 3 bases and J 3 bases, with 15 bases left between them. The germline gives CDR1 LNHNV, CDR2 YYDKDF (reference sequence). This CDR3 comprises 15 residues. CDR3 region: CATSSQKGGYYEQYF. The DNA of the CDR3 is TGTGCCACCAGCAGCCAAAAAGGAGGGTACTACGAGCAGTACTTC.

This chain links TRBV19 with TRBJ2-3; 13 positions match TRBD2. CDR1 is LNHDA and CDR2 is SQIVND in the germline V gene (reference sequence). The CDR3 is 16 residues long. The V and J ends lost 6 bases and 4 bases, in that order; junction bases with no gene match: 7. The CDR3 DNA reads TGTGCCAGTAGCCCCGGCGGACTAGCGGGAGCAGATACGCAGTATTTT. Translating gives CASSPGGLAGADTQYF. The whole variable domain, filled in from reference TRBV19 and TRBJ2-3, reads DGGITQSPKYLFRKEGQNVTLSCEQNLNHDAMYWYRQDPGQGLRLIYYSQIVNDFQKGDIAEGYSVSREKKESFPLTVTSAQKNPTAFYLCASSPGGLAGADTQYFGPGTRLTVL.

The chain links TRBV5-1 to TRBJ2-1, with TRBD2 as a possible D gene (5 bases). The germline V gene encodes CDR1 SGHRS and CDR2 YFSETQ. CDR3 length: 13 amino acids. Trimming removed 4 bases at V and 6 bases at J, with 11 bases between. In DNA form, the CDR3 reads TGCGCCAGCAGCCTCCTCGAGGGCAATGAGCAGTTCTTC. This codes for CASSLLEGNEQFF.

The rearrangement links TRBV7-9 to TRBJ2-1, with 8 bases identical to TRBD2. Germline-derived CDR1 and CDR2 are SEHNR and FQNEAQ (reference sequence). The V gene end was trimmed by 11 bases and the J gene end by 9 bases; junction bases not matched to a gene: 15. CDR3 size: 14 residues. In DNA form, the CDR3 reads TGTGCCCACGGCGGGAGCGGGAGATGGGGTGAGCAGTTCTTC. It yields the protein CAHGGSGRWGEQFF.

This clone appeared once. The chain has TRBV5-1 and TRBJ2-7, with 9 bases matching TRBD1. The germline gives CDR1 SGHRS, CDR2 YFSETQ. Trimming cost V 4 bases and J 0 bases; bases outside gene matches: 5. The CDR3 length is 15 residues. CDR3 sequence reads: CASSNDRGFSYEQYF. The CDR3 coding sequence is TGCGCCAGCAGCAATGACAGGGGGTTCTCCTACGAGCAGTACTTC.

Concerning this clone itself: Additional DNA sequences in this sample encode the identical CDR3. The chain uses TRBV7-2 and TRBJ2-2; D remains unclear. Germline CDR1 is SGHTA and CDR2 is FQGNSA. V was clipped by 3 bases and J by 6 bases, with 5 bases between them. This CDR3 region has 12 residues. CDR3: CASSLKAGELFF. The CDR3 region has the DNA TGTGCCAGCAGCTTGAAGGCCGGGGAGCTGTTTTTT.